One and the same sample provided the 12 T cell receptor beta chains below, sequenced in a study of T cells in women clearing cervical HPV infection. The table came from immunoSEQ multiplex PCR; TCRdb's copy has only in-frame clones and leaves some out. In all, the sample yields tens of thousands of clones. Material for sequencing was blood buffy coat. The receptors originated from a woman between 18 and 69 years old with a cervical HPV16 infection that either progressed to CIN3+ or cleared (not recorded which).

About this clone: The read is 3 residues too short to cover the CDR3 end, so that end is filled in from the germline J gene. This rearrangement joins TRBV7-6 to TRBJ2-7; 10 bases map to TRBD1. V was pared by 5 bases and J by 5 bases, with 9 bases of the junction left unmatched. Germline loops: CDR1 SGHVS, CDR2 FNYEAQ. The CDR3 has 15 amino acids. The sequenced part of the CDR3 DNA is TGTGCCAGCAGCAATACCCCCGGGACAGGGGACGAG. The encoded protein is CASSNTPGTGDE. The full CDR3 is CASSNTPGTGDEQYF.

Regarding this clone: The sequence runs out 3 residues before the end of the CDR3; the remainder is reconstructed from the germline J gene. This chain links TRBV20-1 with TRBJ2-7; 7 bases line up with TRBD2. Germline CDR1 DFQATT, CDR2 SNEGSKA (reference sequence). The CDR3 is made up of 15 amino acids. Losses at the gene ends were 6 bases for V and 2 bases for J; bases not matched to a gene: 13. The CDR3 bases that were read are TGCAGTGCCGACTCGGGAGCGGGGCACCCCTACGAG. Translation gives CSADSGAGHPYE. In full, the CDR3 is CSADSGAGHPYEQYF.

Details on this clone: The DNA ends 3 residues before the CDR3 does, and the rest of the CDR3 is filled in from the germline J gene. The rearrangement uses TRBV7-9 and TRBJ1-1; possible D gene TRBD1, 5 bases. This CDR3 is 15 amino acids long. From germline, CDR1 is SEHNR and CDR2 FQNEAQ (reference sequence). V was pared by 5 bases and J by 1 base, with 14 bases between. The CDR3 spells CASSRAGQPNTEAFF. Partial CDR3 DNA: TGTGCCAGCAGCCGGGCTGGACAACCGAACACTGAA.

Regarding this clone: The read halts 3 residues ahead of the CDR3 end, with the missing end drawn from the germline J gene. The chain employs TRBV5-1 and TRBJ1-2, with TRBD1 matching over 9 bases. The CDR3 extends over 14 amino acids. Trimming took 4 bases from V and 7 from J; bases not matched to a gene: 8. Germline values: CDR1 SGHRS, CDR2 YFSETQ. The chain's CDR3 is CASSPGQGLGGYTF. CDR3 bases read: TGCGCCAGCAGCCCCGGACAGGGGTTAGGTGGC.

In the case of this clone: The CDR3 extends 3 residues past the end of the read, so its final part is completed from the germline J gene. This chain joins TRBV7-6 and TRBJ2-7; D is ambiguous. Germline-derived CDR1 and CDR2 are SGHVS and FNYEAQ. The CDR3 sequence is 15 residues long. V was trimmed by 4 bases and J by 3 bases, leaving 16 bases between them. The covered CDR3 bases are TGTGCCAGCAGCTCGAGTCCTTATCTAATCTACGAG. Its translation is CASSSSPYLIYE. The entire CDR3 is CASSSSPYLIYEQYF.

For this clone: The missing CDR3 end, 3 residues past where the read stops, is filled in from the germline J gene. The chain couples TRBV4-2 to TRBJ2-1, with 9 bases lining up with TRBD2. Germline lookup yields CDR1 LGHNA and CDR2 YNFKEQ. This CDR3 is 17 amino acids long. V lost 1 base and J lost 4; bases outside the gene matches: 8. Here the CDR3 reads CASSQAHSGRVYNEQFF. The sequenced CDR3 bases are TGTGCCAGCAGCCAAGCGCATAGCGGGAGAGTTTACAATGAG.

As for this clone: Coverage ceases 3 residues before the CDR3 finishes, and the germline J gene fills in the end. The genes are TRBV20-1 and TRBJ1-2; TRBD1 might be the D (6 bases). Trimming took 4 bases from V and 2 from J, leaving 8 bases between them. The CDR3 has 12 amino acids. CDR1 and CDR2 from the germline V gene are DFQATT and SNEGSKA (reference sequence). Incomplete CDR3 DNA: TGCAGTGCTATGGGACAAAACTATGGC. Amino acid sequence: CSAMGQNYG. The CDR3 in full is CSAMGQNYGYTF.

In the case of this clone: The CDR3 end lies 3 residues beyond the end of the read and is filled in from the germline J gene. This sequence joins TRBV19 and TRBJ2-1; D is unresolved. CDR3 size: 13 residues. Germline loops: CDR1 LNHDA, CDR2 SQIVND (reference sequence). Trimming removed 7 bases from V and 6 bases from J, with 13 bases in between. The CDR3 loop is CASTLHTSNEQFF. CDR3 bases read: TGTGCCAGTACCCTTCACACCAGCAATGAG.

On this clone itself: The CDR3 extends 3 residues past the end of the read, so its final part is completed from the germline J gene. The chain has TRBV11-3 and TRBJ2-7, with D uncertain. The V and J ends lost 8 bases and 6 bases respectively, with 17 bases between them. Germline V gene lookup returns CDR1 SGHNT and CDR2 YENEEA. This CDR3 spans 13 amino acids. CDR3 amino acids: CASGYITLGEQYF. CDR3 bases read: TGTGCCAGCGGCTACATTACCCTAGGCGAG.

As regards this clone: The CDR3 end is not reached by the read, which stops 3 residues before it; the germline J gene fills it in. The V and J genes are TRBV20-1 and TRBJ2-3; 14 positions match TRBD2. V shed 5 bases, J shed 5 bases, and the junction held 6 bases outside the gene matches. This CDR3 region has 15 residues. Germline V gene data show CDR1 as DFQATT and CDR2 as SNEGSKA (reference sequence). The CDR3 bases that were read are TGCAGTGCTTCGACTAGCGGGAGGGCCAGAGATACG. As protein: CSASTSGRARDT. The whole CDR3 is CSASTSGRARDTQYF.

About this clone: The CDR3 end lies 3 residues beyond the end of the read and is filled in from the germline J gene. The rearrangement joins TRBV20-1 to TRBJ1-2, with a tentative D call TRBD1 (5 bases). Germline V gene lookup returns CDR1 DFQATT and CDR2 SNEGSKA (reference sequence). The CDR3 sequence is 13 residues long. Partial CDR3 DNA: TGCAGTGCTGTCTCAACAGGTGATAGAGGC. The encoded protein is CSAVSTGDRG. The full-length CDR3 reads as CSAVSTGDRGYTF.

In regard to this clone: The read terminates 3 residues ahead of where the CDR3 ends, so the germline J gene completes it. The chain employs TRBV7-2 and TRBJ1-1; 11 bases are shared with TRBD1. The germline gives CDR1 SGHTA, CDR2 FQGNSA. This CDR3 spans 15 amino acids. CDR3 DNA (partial): TGTGCCAGCAGCTACAGCGGACAGGGGGCGGTGAAA. Protein: CASSYSGQGAVK. The entire CDR3 protein reads CASSYSGQGAVKAFF. The full variable domain, its missing parts supplied by reference TRBV7-2 and TRBJ1-1, is GAGVSQSPSNKVTEKGKDVELRCDPISGHTALYWYRQSLGQGLEFLIYFQGNSAPDKSGLPSDRFSAERTGGSVSTLTIQRTQQEDSAVYLCASSYSGQGAVKAFFGQGTRLTVV.